A single sample gave rise to the 30 T cell receptor beta chains below, sequenced in a study of control samples from healthy donors and cancer patients. Method: immunoSEQ multiplex PCR; TCRdb's copy keeps in-frame clones and lacks some. The sample holds about 51,000 clones, 85% to 90% seen once. Source material: PBMCs. The receptors derive from a man aged 45 to 65 with head and neck cancer.

This clone was seen only a few times. The chain joins TRBV6-1 to TRBJ2-6, with a weak D call TRBD1 (7 bases). The CDR3 has 18 residues. The V end lost 1 base, the J end lost 2 bases, and 15 bases lay between the germline ends. Germline CDR1 and CDR2: MNHNS and SASEGT. The DNA of the CDR3 is TGTGCCAGCAGTGAAGATGCAGGGGGGTGGGCTGGGGCCAACGTCCTGACTTTC. Translation: CASSEDAGGWAGANVLTF.

The rearrangement uses TRBV5-8 and TRBJ1-1; tentative D call: TRBD1 (6 bases). The germline V gene has CDR1 SGHTS and CDR2 YDEGEE. With 2 bases removed from V and 1 base from J, the gap between germline ends came to 9 bases. This CDR3 has 14 amino acids. The CDR3: CASSFGTSNTEAFF. The CDR3 nucleotides read TGTGCCAGCAGCTTCGGGACATCGAACACTGAAGCTTTCTTT.

This clone was observed a handful of times. This rearrangement joins TRBV11-3 to TRBJ2-3; D remains ambiguous. Trimming cost V 5 bases and J 3 bases, with 9 bases left between them. The V gene's germline CDR1 is SGHNT and CDR2 YENEEA. The CDR3 totals 13 residues. The CDR3 DNA sequence: TGTGCCAGCAGCAGTCTAGAGACAGATACGCAGTATTTT. It codes for CASSSLETDTQYF.

V and J are TRBV19 and TRBJ2-2, with D possibly being TRBD1 or TRBD2 (5 bases each). Trimming cost V 0 bases and J 8 bases, with 13 bases left between them. CDR1 and CDR2 (germline): LNHDA, SQIVND (reference sequence). The CDR3 contains 15 residues. The CDR3 here is CASSIDWSREGELFF. In DNA form, the CDR3 reads TGTGCCAGTAGTATAGATTGGAGCAGGGAGGGGGAGCTGTTTTTT.

The chain employs TRBV27 and TRBJ2-6; TRBD2 aligns across 7 bases. Germline values: CDR1 MNHEY, CDR2 SMNVEV (reference sequence). V was pared by 4 bases and J by 3 bases, with 9 bases of the junction left unmatched. There are 17 residues in the CDR3. The CDR3 DNA reads TGTGCCAGCAGTTCCCTAGCGGCGGTCGGTGGGGCCAACGTCCTGACTTTC. Residues: CASSSLAAVGGANVLTF. Filled out from reference TRBV27 and TRBJ2-6, the complete variable domain reads EAQVTQNPRYLITVTGKKLTVTCSQNMNHEYMSWYRQDPGLGLRQIYYSMNVEVTDKGDVPEGYKVSRKEKRNFPLILESPSPNQTSLYFCASSSLAAVGGANVLTFGAGSRLTVL.

This chain joins TRBV9 and TRBJ1-2; tentatively, D is TRBD1 (5 bases). This CDR3 comprises 15 residues. The V and J ends lost 0 bases and 4 bases respectively, with 13 bases between them. Germline V CDR1 and CDR2: SGDLS, YYNGEE. This CDR3 is CASSVGSRVGYGYTF. The CDR3 DNA sequence: TGTGCCAGCAGCGTAGGTAGCAGGGTGGGCTATGGCTACACCTTC.

The rearrangement uses TRBV28 and TRBJ1-3; TRBD1 might be the D (5 bases). Trimming took off 11 bases at V and 4 bases at J, with 18 bases between the two ends. Germline V gene lookup returns CDR1 MDHEN and CDR2 SYDVKM. This CDR3 has 14 residues. CDR3 in amino acids: CASTGPWSGNTIYF. DNA of the CDR3: TGTGCCTCAACGGGACCGTGGTCCGGAAACACCATATATTTT. The full variable domain, with the rest looked up from reference TRBV28 and TRBJ1-3, is DVKVTQSSRYLVKRTGEKVFLECVQDMDHENMFWYRQDPGLGLRLIYFSYDVKMKEKGDIPEGYSVSREKKERFSLILESASTNQTSMYLCASTGPWSGNTIYFGEGSWLTVV.

The CDR3 DNA is TGTGCCAGCAGCTCTCCCTGGACAGCTAACCGCCTTTACGAGCAGTACTTC. This sequence encodes CASSSPWTANRLYEQYF. The rearrangement joins TRBV7-2 to TRBJ2-7; maybe TRBD1 (6 bases). CDR3 size: 17 residues. With 4 bases removed from V and 4 bases from J, the gap between germline ends came to 23 bases. Germline CDR1 is SGHTA and CDR2 is FQGNSA. The full variable domain, its missing parts supplied by reference TRBV7-2 and TRBJ2-7, is GAGVSQSPSNKVTEKGKDVELRCDPISGHTALYWYRQSLGQGLEFLIYFQGNSAPDKSGLPSDRFSAERTGGSVSTLTIQRTQQEDSAVYLCASSSPWTANRLYEQYFGPGTRLTVT.

This chain uses TRBV30 with TRBJ2-2, with D possibly TRBD1 on 5 matching bases. V was clipped by 1 base and J by 6 bases, with 21 bases between them. CDR3 size: 17 residues. Germline V CDR1 and CDR2: GTSNPN, SVGIG (reference sequence). This CDR3 reads CAWSGQGAYGRPGELFF. CDR3 nucleotides: TGTGCCTGGAGTGGCCAGGGCGCCTATGGACGGCCCGGGGAGCTGTTTTTT.

The table lists this clone with a count of one. The V and J genes are TRBV5-1 and TRBJ2-1; TRBD2 aligns across 10 bases. The germline CDR1 and CDR2 sequences are SGHRS and YFSETQ. This CDR3 contains 15 residues. V lost 2 bases and J lost 6; bases outside the gene matches: 5. The CDR3 spells CASSLGLAESNEQFF. The CDR3 DNA reads as TGCGCCAGCAGCTTAGGACTAGCGGAAAGCAATGAGCAGTTCTTC.

V gene TRBV6-1 combines with J gene TRBJ1-1; 8 nucleotides line up with TRBD1. This CDR3 has 18 amino acids. With V trimmed by 1 base and J by 1 base, 11 bases remained unmatched. The V gene's germline CDR1 is MNHNS and CDR2 SASEGT. Here the CDR3 reads CASSEVDRVFFWNTEAFF. The CDR3 DNA is TGTGCCAGCAGTGAAGTGGACAGGGTATTTTTTTGGAACACTGAAGCTTTCTTT.

The rearrangement joins TRBV19 to TRBJ2-5, with D hard to call. Germline V gene sequence: CDR1 LNHDA, CDR2 SQIVND (reference sequence). CDR3 length equals 13 residues. Trimming shortened V by 6 bases and J by 3 bases, and 11 bases separated the two germline ends. The chain's CDR3 is CASSATAKETQYF. The CDR3, as DNA: TGTGCCAGTAGCGCAACAGCGAAAGAGACCCAGTACTTC.

This clone was seen once. The chain joins TRBV27 to TRBJ1-5; D not resolved. CDR3 length equals 12 residues. CDR1 is MNHEY and CDR2 is SMNVEV in the germline V gene (reference sequence). Between the trimmed V and J ends, which lost 4 bases and 7 bases, there was a span of 8 bases. The CDR3 protein is CASSSGNQPQHF. CDR3 in DNA: TGTGCCAGCAGTTCTGGGAACCAGCCCCAGCATTTT.

This chain joins TRBV6-1 and TRBJ2-3; 10 bases line up with TRBD2. Germline-derived CDR1 and CDR2 are MNHNS and SASEGT. This CDR3 comprises 16 residues. Unmatched junction bases numbered 5, after V lost 4 bases and J lost 1 base. CDR3 region: CASSGISGRGTDTQYF. CDR3 sequence (DNA): TGTGCCAGCAGTGGGATAAGCGGGAGGGGCACAGATACGCAGTATTTT.

The J gene is TRBJ2-5, the V gene TRBV7-9; possible D gene TRBD2, 5 bases. The V gene lost 5 bases and the J gene lost 5 bases, with 12 bases spanning the gap. The CDR3 has 13 amino acids. Germline CDR1 and CDR2: SEHNR and FQNEAQ (reference sequence). The CDR3 bases are TGTGCCAGCAGCAGAGGGTTGCGGGAGACCCAGTACTTC. Protein: CASSRGLRETQYF.

The CDR3 reads CASSQQLNTEAFF. As DNA, the CDR3 is TGTGCCAGCAGTCAACAATTGAACACTGAAGCTTTCTTT. The rearrangement uses TRBV6-5 and TRBJ1-1; D gene unclear. Trimming took off 5 bases at V and 0 bases at J, with 7 bases between the two ends. CDR3 length: 13 amino acids. From germline, CDR1 is MNHEY and CDR2 SVGAGI.

The chain combines TRBV4-2 with TRBJ1-6; 7 nucleotides align to TRBD1. The CDR3 has 14 amino acids. Trimming cost V 0 bases and J 7 bases; bases outside gene matches: 0. Germline assignment: CDR1 LGHNA and CDR2 YNFKEQ. In DNA, the CDR3 is TGTGCCAGCAGCCAAGACAGGGGGAATTCACCCCTCCACTTT. This translates into CASSQDRGNSPLHF.

This chain uses TRBV29-1 with TRBJ2-2; possibly TRBD2 for D (5 bases). CDR1 SQVTM and CDR2 ANQGSEA come from the germline V gene. V lost 6 bases to trimming and J lost 5 bases, with 13 bases between them. This CDR3 is built from 13 residues. For the CDR3, the DNA is TGCAGCGTCGACGAGGAGGCTACCGGGGAGCTGTTTTTT. This gives the protein CSVDEEATGELFF.

The gene calls are TRBV19 and TRBJ2-1; 8 bases are shared with TRBD2. The V gene's germline CDR1 is LNHDA and CDR2 SQIVND (reference sequence). This CDR3 has 14 residues. J lost 7 bases, V lost 1 base, and 3 bases had no gene match. The CDR3 DNA reads TGTGCCAGTAGTATAGCGGGAGGGACAAATGAGCAGTTCTTC. Translating it yields CASSIAGGTNEQFF.

This sequence joins TRBV29-1 and TRBJ2-7, with a possible D match to TRBD1 (6 bases). This CDR3 contains 12 residues. Germline CDR1 is SQVTM and CDR2 is ANQGSEA. Trimming stripped 6 bases from V and 0 bases from J, with 9 bases between. The CDR3 DNA sequence: TGCAGCGTCCCAGGGGACTCCTACGAGCAGTACTTC. Residues: CSVPGDSYEQYF.

The chain employs TRBV24-1 and TRBJ2-1; possibly TRBD2 for D (5 bases). The length of the CDR3 is 13 residues. V was cut by 5 bases and J by 8 bases, with 12 bases left in between. The germline V gene has CDR1 KGHDR and CDR2 SFDVKD. The CDR3 region is CATSGPGFHEQFF. CDR3 DNA sequence: TGTGCCACCAGTGGGCCGGGGTTCCATGAGCAGTTCTTC.

Notes on this clone: One end of the junction is discordant with germline, which a read error may explain. The gene calls are TRBV7-9 and TRBJ1-1; 10 nucleotides align to TRBD1. The CDR3 covers 16 residues. Germline CDR1 SEHNR, CDR2 FQNEAQ (reference sequence). The CDR3 sequence is CASSLSLGQGNAEAFF. DNA of the CDR3: TGTGCCAGCAGCTTATCGCTGGGACAGGGGAACGCTGAAGCTTTCTTT.

The chain is built from TRBV7-6 and TRBJ2-3; D perhaps matches TRBD1 (6 bases). The germline V and J ends were trimmed by 5 bases and 3 bases, with 18 bases remaining between them. The length of the CDR3 is 16 residues. Germline CDR1 and CDR2: SGHVS and FNYEAQ. The CDR3 region has the DNA TGTGCCAGCAGCCCGCCCCGGGGACACGATACAGATACGCAGTATTTT. Residues: CASSPPRGHDTDTQYF.

This clone was recorded only once. The rearrangement joins TRBV5-1 to TRBJ1-4; 9 bases map to TRBD1. The CDR3 extends over 18 amino acids. The germline gives CDR1 SGHRS, CDR2 YFSETQ. J lost 0 bases, V lost 0 bases, and 6 bases had no gene match. CDR3 protein: CASSLGTGAGATNEKLFF. In DNA form, the CDR3 reads TGCGCCAGCAGCTTGGGGACAGGGGCTGGGGCAACTAATGAAAAACTGTTTTTT. The full variable domain, completed using reference TRBV5-1 and TRBJ1-4, is KAGVTQTPRYLIKTRGQQVTLSCSPISGHRSVSWYQQTPGQGLQFLFEYFSETQRNKGNFPGRFSGRQFSNSRSEMNVSTLELGDSALYLCASSLGTGAGATNEKLFFGSGTQLSVL.

Comment on this clone: One end of the junction is discordant with germline, which a read error may explain. This rearrangement joins TRBV7-7 to TRBJ2-3; D ambiguous. The CDR3 extends over 15 amino acids. In germline, CDR1 is SSHAT, CDR2 FNYEAQ (reference sequence). CDR3 residues: CASSPELGFADTQYF. The DNA of the CDR3 is TGTGCTAGCAGCCCCGAGTTGGGTTTTGCAGATACGCAGTATTTT.

The V and J genes are TRBV28 and TRBJ1-1; D is possibly TRBD1 (5 bases). Germline lookup yields CDR1 MDHEN and CDR2 SYDVKM. V lost 8 bases, J lost 1 base, and 14 bases lay in between. CDR3 size: 14 residues. CDR3 sequence reads: CASSGGGKNTEAFF. CDR3 DNA: TGTGCCAGCTCGGGGGGAGGGAAGAACACTGAAGCTTTCTTT. Drawing the rest from reference TRBV28 and TRBJ1-1, the complete variable domain is DVKVTQSSRYLVKRTGEKVFLECVQDMDHENMFWYRQDPGLGLRLIYFSYDVKMKEKGDIPEGYSVSREKKERFSLILESASTNQTSMYLCASSGGGKNTEAFFGQGTRLTVV.

The rearrangement uses TRBV6-5 and TRBJ2-3; 11 bases match TRBD2. J lost 7 bases, V lost 6 bases, and 9 bases had no gene match. Germline lookup yields CDR1 MNHEY and CDR2 SVGAGI. The CDR3 is made up of 15 amino acids. This CDR3 is CASRQLAGETNTQYF. The CDR3 DNA reads TGTGCCAGCAGACAACTAGCGGGGGAGACTAATACGCAGTATTTT.

The V call is TRBV4-1, the J call TRBJ1-4; D is perhaps TRBD1 (6 bases). Germline-derived CDR1 and CDR2 are MGHRA and YSYEKL. Deletions cut 1 base from V and 12 bases from J, with 12 bases between. CDR3 length: 13 residues. In DNA form, the CDR3 reads TGCGCCAGCAGCCAAGCCTCGGGACACGAACTGTTTTTT. It codes for CASSQASGHELFF.

This chain connects TRBV7-2 to TRBJ2-3; no clear D gene. Germline lookup yields CDR1 SGHTA and CDR2 FQGNSA. The CDR3 is 13 residues long. Trimming took 3 bases from V and 3 from J, leaving 7 bases between them. CDR3 residues: CASSFARTDTQYF. The DNA for the CDR3 is TGTGCCAGCAGCTTTGCTAGAACAGATACGCAGTATTTT.

The chain uses TRBV4-1 and TRBJ2-6; D uncertain. This CDR3 spans 16 amino acids. The germline V gene has CDR1 MGHRA and CDR2 YSYEKL. The V end was cut by 0 bases, the J end by 0 bases, with 6 bases between. The CDR3 region has the DNA TGCGCCAGCAGCCAAGATTTCGGCTCTGGGGCCAACGTCCTGACTTTC. Residues: CASSQDFGSGANVLTF.